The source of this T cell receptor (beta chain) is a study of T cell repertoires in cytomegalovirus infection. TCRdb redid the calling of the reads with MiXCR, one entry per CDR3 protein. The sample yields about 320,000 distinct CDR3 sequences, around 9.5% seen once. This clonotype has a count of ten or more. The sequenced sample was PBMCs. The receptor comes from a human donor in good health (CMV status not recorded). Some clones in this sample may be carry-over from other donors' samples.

The CDR3 nucleotides read TGTGCCAGCAGTCCACAGTCAGCCGGGGCCTACGAGCAGTACTTC. Encoded protein: CASSPQSAGAYEQYF. The chain links TRBV27 to TRBJ2-7, with D tentatively TRBD2 (5 bases). The CDR3 spans 15 residues. Germline V gene lookup returns CDR1 MNHEY and CDR2 SMNVEV (reference sequence). The V and J ends lost 5 bases and 2 bases respectively, with 16 bases between them.